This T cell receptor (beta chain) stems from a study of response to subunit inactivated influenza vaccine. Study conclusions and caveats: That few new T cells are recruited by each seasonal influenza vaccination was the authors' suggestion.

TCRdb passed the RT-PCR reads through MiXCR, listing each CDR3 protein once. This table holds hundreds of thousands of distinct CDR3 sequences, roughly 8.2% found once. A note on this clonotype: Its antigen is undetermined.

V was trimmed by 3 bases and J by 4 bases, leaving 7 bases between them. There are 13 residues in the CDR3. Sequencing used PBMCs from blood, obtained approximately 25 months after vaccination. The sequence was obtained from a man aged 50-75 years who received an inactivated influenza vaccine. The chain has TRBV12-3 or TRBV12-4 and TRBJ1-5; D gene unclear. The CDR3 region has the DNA TGTGCCAGCAGTTTCCACATTAATCAGCCCCAGCATTTT. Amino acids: CASSFHINQPQHF.